The 9 T cell receptor beta chains below were found in one sample sequenced in a study of CD8+ T cells in alopecia areata. Reverse transcription of extracted RNA yielded cDNA, which provided the sequencing template. Profiling relied on immunoSEQ multiplex PCR, and the TCRdb table lists in-frame clones only, not all of them. Of 250,000 or so clones in the sample, 67% were seen once. The material sequenced was CD4+ T cells sorted from blood, taken at week 0. The receptor set was obtained from a human donor with alopecia areata.

The rearrangement links TRBV6-1 to TRBJ2-6, with 7 bases matching TRBD1. Trimming removed 3 bases from V and 0 bases from J; junction bases left unmatched: 11. The germline V gene has CDR1 MNHNS and CDR2 SASEGT. The CDR3 is 19 amino acids. CDR3 in amino acids: CASSDPRGILSSGANVLTF. Here the CDR3 DNA reads TGTGCCAGCAGTGACCCCAGGGGGATATTGAGCTCTGGGGCCAACGTCCTGACTTTC.

V is TRBV7-3 and J is TRBJ2-3; 9 nucleotides match TRBD1. Unmatched junction bases numbered 3, after V lost 3 bases and J lost 2 bases. The CDR3 totals 15 residues. Germline V gives CDR1 SGHTA, CDR2 FQGTGA. The CDR3 sequence: CASSFGQGNTDTQYF. Written as DNA, the CDR3 is TGTGCCAGCAGCTTTGGACAGGGGAACACAGATACGCAGTATTTT.

The chain carries TRBV4-2 and TRBJ2-1; no clear D. From germline, CDR1 is LGHNA and CDR2 YNFKEQ. Trimming shortened V by 4 bases and J by 8 bases, and 6 bases separated the two germline ends. The length of the CDR3 is 11 residues. CDR3 DNA sequence: TGTGCCAGCAGCCCCAAGGATGAGCAGTTCTTC. Translated, it gives CASSPKDEQFF.

This clone was seen more than once but under ten times. The chain uses TRBV2 and TRBJ2-4; D may be TRBD2 (5 bases). V lost 1 base to trimming and J lost 0 bases, with 10 bases between them. Germline lookup yields CDR1 SNHLY and CDR2 FYNNEI. CDR3 size: 16 residues. The CDR3: CASSEGAVLAKNIQYF. The CDR3 bases are TGTGCCAGCAGTGAAGGAGCGGTCCTAGCCAAAAACATTCAGTACTTC.

Points on this clone: The junction differs from germline at one of its ends, possibly a read error. The gene calls are TRBV11-2 and TRBJ2-7; TRBD2 aligns across 8 bases. The CDR3 length is 11 residues. Germline values: CDR1 SGHAT, CDR2 FQNNGV. CDR3 in DNA: TGTGCCACCACTCCGGGGGGGGCTGCGATATTC. Its protein is CATTPGGAAIF.

This clone was seen only once. This CDR3 reads CASSSTGSYGYTF. The CDR3 DNA reads as TGTGCCAGCAGCTCCACAGGGTCCTATGGCTACACCTTC. The V and J genes are TRBV11-2 and TRBJ1-2; maybe TRBD1 (6 bases). V dropped 4 bases and J dropped 4 bases, with 10 bases sitting between them. Germline CDR1 and CDR2: SGHAT and FQNNGV. The CDR3 loop spans 13 amino acids.

The chain has TRBV29-1 and TRBJ2-2; 7 bases map to TRBD1. V was clipped by 7 bases and J by 1 base; unmatched bases: 3. Germline-derived CDR1 and CDR2 are SQVTM and ANQGSEA. This CDR3 spans 13 amino acids. The CDR3 nucleotides read TGCAGCGCCGGGACAGAGAACACCGGGGAGCTGTTTTTT. Its protein product is CSAGTENTGELFF.

This clone was seen a few times. The genes are TRBV29-1 and TRBJ2-1; D is undetermined. This CDR3 region has 14 residues. Deletions cut 4 bases from V and 0 bases from J, with 10 bases between. Germline-derived CDR1 and CDR2 are SQVTM and ANQGSEA. The CDR3, as DNA: TGCAGCGTTGTGAGACAAAGCTCCTACAATGAGCAGTTCTTC. It yields the protein CSVVRQSSYNEQFF.

In its sample, this clone was seen a few times. This rearrangement joins TRBV2 to TRBJ2-7, with 9 bases matching TRBD1. The CDR3 runs 15 residues. V was pared by 2 bases and J by 3 bases, with 5 bases of the junction left unmatched. CDR1 is SNHLY, CDR2 FYNNEI, per germline. CDR3 DNA sequence: TGTGCCAGCAGTGAACAGGGGACAGGGTACTACGAGCAGTACTTC. Its protein product is CASSEQGTGYYEQYF.